This T cell receptor beta chain originates from a study of T-cell memory formation after mild COVID-19. Overall study: TCR clusters were largely donor specific.

Points from the study as a whole: Pre-infection memory harbored some responding clones, suggesting cross-reactive memory joined.

Unmatched junction bases numbered 11, after V lost 5 bases and J lost 6 bases. The CDR3 totals 17 residues. It was 5'RACE with constant-segment primers that produced the TCR alpha and TCR beta cDNA libraries, which carried sample barcodes and UMIs. From the 5' RACE reads, TCRdb called clonotypes with MiXCR, one entry per CDR3 protein. The repertoire holds 100,000 to 150,000 distinct CDR3 sequences, about a sixth seen once, with 5% to 5.5% in the top ten. Regarding this clonotype: The target antigen is unknown.

The receptor was isolated from a man between 18 and 29 years old who had mild COVID-19 (a few samples of this study predate the infection). Cell type and time point are not known. The source material was PBMCs or a T cell subset sorted from them (not recorded which). J is TRBJ1-6 and V is TRBV12-3 or TRBV12-4; 9 bases map to TRBD1. The CDR3 spells CASSPGQGLGFNSPLHF. The CDR3 coding sequence is TGTGCCAGCAGTCCCGGACAGGGGCTGGGTTTTAATTCACCCCTCCACTTT.